Shown below are 9 T cell receptor beta chains from a single sample sequenced in a study of OX40 agonist ivuxolimab in advanced cancers. Measured with immunoSEQ multiplex PCR; TCRdb has only the in-frame clones, and not every one. The data contain around 50,000 clones, 77% of them singletons. Here the sequenced sample was CD4+ or CD8+ T cells sorted from blood, taken in a trial of the OX40 agonist ivuxolimab. The source of these receptors is an adult with an advanced solid tumor such as melanoma, head and neck, liver or kidney cancer.

The V gene is TRBV18, the J gene TRBJ2-1; 12 nucleotides align to TRBD1. Germline assignment: CDR1 KGHSH and CDR2 LQKENI. V lost 6 bases and J lost 8; bases outside the gene matches: 14. This CDR3 region has 17 residues. The CDR3 spells CASSSGDRGRNRDEQFF. DNA of the CDR3: TGTGCCAGCTCTTCCGGGGACAGGGGGCGAAATAGGGATGAGCAGTTCTTC.

The V and J genes are TRBV5-4 and TRBJ1-5; D gene unclear. The CDR3 has 15 amino acids. Trimming took off 2 bases at V and 0 bases at J, with 9 bases between the two ends. Germline V gene sequence: CDR1 SGHNT, CDR2 YYREEE (reference sequence). CDR3 nucleotides: TGTGCCAGCAGCTTCCGAAGTGCTAGCAATCAGCCCCAGCATTTT. It is translated as CASSFRSASNQPQHF. The full variable domain, rest sourced from reference TRBV5-4 and TRBJ1-5, is ETGVTQSPTHLIKTRGQQVTLRCSSQSGHNTVSWYQQALGQGPQFIFQYYREEENGRGNFPPRFSGLQFPNYSSELNVNALELDDSALYLCASSFRSASNQPQHFGDGTRLSIL.

V and J are TRBV28 and TRBJ1-2; TRBD1 is a possible D gene (5 bases). In germline, CDR1 is MDHEN, CDR2 SYDVKM. The V end was cut by 5 bases, the J end by 0 bases, with 7 bases between. There are 13 residues in the CDR3. The DNA for the CDR3 is TGTGCCAGCAGTACGACAGCTAACTATGGCTACACCTTC. As protein: CASSTTANYGYTF.

The chain combines TRBV5-4 with TRBJ1-1, with 7 bases aligning to TRBD1. From germline, CDR1 is SGHNT and CDR2 YYREEE (reference sequence). Losses at the gene ends were 6 bases for V and 6 bases for J; bases not matched to a gene: 14. The CDR3 covers 15 residues. The CDR3 here is CASNAGGMVVAEAFF. CDR3 bases: TGTGCCAGCAACGCAGGGGGAATGGTGGTCGCTGAAGCTTTCTTT. The whole variable domain, filled in from reference TRBV5-4 and TRBJ1-1, reads ETGVTQSPTHLIKTRGQQVTLRCSSQSGHNTVSWYQQALGQGPQFIFQYYREEENGRGNFPPRFSGLQFPNYSSELNVNALELDDSALYLCASNAGGMVVAEAFFGQGTRLTVV.

Of note for this clone: Compared with germline, one end of the junction differs, possibly owing to a read error. The V gene is TRBV4-3, the J gene TRBJ1-1; a possible D gene is TRBD1 (5 bases). CDR3 length: 11 residues. Germline CDR1 reads LGHNA; CDR2 reads YSLEER. The CDR3 nucleotides read TGCGCCAGCAGCCAAATGACAGAACACACCTTT. This encodes CASSQMTEHTF.

This clone showed up just a few times. The chain couples TRBV7-8 to TRBJ2-3; 14 nucleotides match TRBD2. The CDR3 length is 17 residues. Germline assignment: CDR1 SGHVS and CDR2 FQNEAQ. V shed 5 bases and J 2 bases; nucleotides not matched to a gene: 6. Here the CDR3 DNA reads TGTGCCAGCAGCCCGGGACTAGCGGGAGTACACACAGATACGCAGTATTTT. Translated, it gives CASSPGLAGVHTDTQYF.

In this sample, this clone turned up once. The chain uses TRBV6-1 and TRBJ1-6; TRBD1 aligns across 7 bases. The CDR3 spans 14 residues. V gave up 6 bases and J gave up 7 bases; unmatched junction bases: 6. Germline V gene sequence: CDR1 MNHNS, CDR2 SASEGT. The CDR3 is CASSPRGGNSPLHF. Here the CDR3 DNA reads TGTGCCAGCAGCCCCAGGGGGGGAAATTCACCCCTCCACTTT.

The V call is TRBV5-5, the J call TRBJ1-1; D is ambiguous. Between the trimmed V and J ends, which lost 1 base and 11 bases, there was a span of 18 bases. CDR1 is SGHKS and CDR2 is YYEKEE in the germline V gene (reference sequence). There are 14 residues in the CDR3. The CDR3 nucleotides are TGTGCCAGCAGCTTGCGGATGGGCCTCTTGGAGGCTTTCTTT. Its translation is CASSLRMGLLEAFF.

This clone has just a few counts. The V and J genes are TRBV19 and TRBJ1-2; a possible D gene is TRBD1 (6 bases). The germline V gene has CDR1 LNHDA and CDR2 SQIVND (reference sequence). This CDR3 is 14 amino acids long. V lost 7 bases, J lost 4 bases, and 16 bases lay in between. Written as DNA, the CDR3 is TGTGCCAGTAAACAGGGAAAACATCCCTATGGCTACACCTTC. It translates to CASKQGKHPYGYTF. The variable domain in full, with the rest retrieved from reference TRBV19 and TRBJ1-2, is DGGITQSPKYLFRKEGQNVTLSCEQNLNHDAMYWYRQDPGQGLRLIYYSQIVNDFQKGDIAEGYSVSREKKESFPLTVTSAQKNPTAFYLCASKQGKHPYGYTFGSGTRLTVV.